Listed here is a single T cell receptor (beta chain). Its target is not known. The data derive from a study of cytomegalovirus exposure and HLA in healthy donors. 13 Jbeta primers and 60 Vbeta primers were used for the PCR. The data were produced by immunoSEQ multiplex PCR, yet TCRdb's version contains in-frame clones alone and is incomplete. The sample holds 200,000 to 250,000 clones, more than 85% seen once. Study observations and caveats: The study recorded fewer than 200 TCR beta chains that were cytomegalovirus-associated. A later analysis reported that several of the most significant clusters appeared to be linked to common viral pathogens, among them Epstein-Barr virus.

V dropped 6 bases and J dropped 4 bases, with 13 bases sitting between them. The CDR3 totals 14 residues. Per germline, CDR1 MNHEY and CDR2 SMNVEV (reference sequence). There were likely unrecorded immune exposures, though donors were nominally healthy when sampled. The chain has TRBV27 and TRBJ2-1, with D tentatively TRBD2 (6 bases). Sequencing used PBMCs. The TCR was taken from a woman aged 18-29 years in good health and CMV-seronegative. This chain's CDR3 is CASSGTGPYNEQFF. CDR3 bases: TGTGCCAGCAGCGGGACTGGCCCTTACAATGAGCAGTTCTTC.